Presented here are 15 T cell receptor beta chains from one specimen sequenced in a study of T cell repertoires in cytomegalovirus infection. The antigens these receptors bind are not known. Using its own MiXCR run on the reads, TCRdb lists one record per CDR3 protein. The table lists some 590,000 distinct CDR3 sequences, approximately 40% of them singletons, with 40% to 60% in the top ten. The sequencing used cultured PBMCs, collected from culture after CMV antigen stimulation. These TCRs come from a human donor in good health (CMV status not recorded). Some clones in this sample may be carry-over from other donors' samples.

This clonotype was seen a handful of times. This chain uses TRBV6-6 with TRBJ2-7; D is ambiguous. The CDR3 has 16 residues. V lost 0 bases to trimming and J lost 3 bases, with 15 bases between them. CDR1 and CDR2 (germline): MNHNY, SVGAGI (reference sequence). CDR3 in DNA: TGTGCCAGCAGTTACTCGGTGCAGTCAACTATCTACGAGCAGTACTTC. Its translation is CASSYSVQSTIYEQYF.

This rearrangement joins TRBV18 to TRBJ2-3; D uncertain. Trimming took off 6 bases at V and 6 bases at J, with 16 bases between the two ends. Looked up from germline, CDR1 is KGHSH and CDR2 is LQKENI. The CDR3 is 14 residues long. The CDR3 sequence is CASSFLASGDTQYF. The CDR3 DNA follows: TGTGCCAGCTCTTTCCTGGCTTCCGGGGATACGCAGTATTTT.

This chain connects TRBV11-3 to TRBJ1-1; 12 bases match TRBD1. The germline gives CDR1 SGHNT, CDR2 YENEEA. The ends lost 5 bases at V and 1 base at J; junction bases unmatched: 8. This CDR3 comprises 17 residues. For the CDR3, the DNA is TGTGCCAGCAGCCCCGGAGGGGGACAGGGGGCGAACACTGAAGCTTTCTTT. It translates to CASSPGGGQGANTEAFF.

At least ten counts were recorded for this clonotype. The V gene is TRBV12-3 or TRBV12-4, the J gene TRBJ2-7; 11 positions match TRBD1. V gave up 6 bases and J gave up 3 bases; unmatched junction bases: 4. The CDR3 extends over 14 amino acids. CDR3 nucleotide sequence: TGTGCCAGCAGCCCCGGGACAGGGGGCTACGAGCAGTACTTC. This sequence encodes CASSPGTGGYEQYF.

V and J are TRBV29-1 and TRBJ1-2; a possible D gene is TRBD1 (5 bases). The germline CDR1 and CDR2 sequences are SQVTM and ANQGSEA. V gave up 4 bases and J gave up 7 bases, with 13 bases separating them. The CDR3 has 12 residues. As DNA, the CDR3 is TGCAGCGTTGGTGCAGGGAGTTTTGGCTACACCTTC. It codes for CSVGAGSFGYTF.

The table lists this clonotype with a few counts. This chain joins TRBV7-2 and TRBJ2-5; D is tentatively TRBD1 or TRBD2 (6 bases each). Germline V gene lookup returns CDR1 SGHTA and CDR2 FQGNSA. The V gene lost 2 bases and the J gene lost 1 base, with 11 bases spanning the gap. This CDR3 comprises 15 residues. The CDR3: CASSLMGGPQETQYF. CDR3 sequence (DNA): TGTGCCAGCAGCTTAATGGGGGGCCCCCAAGAGACCCAGTACTTC.

This clonotype occurred many times. This chain connects TRBV7-2 to TRBJ1-1; D remains ambiguous. CDR1 is SGHTA, CDR2 FQGNSA, per germline. The V gene lost 1 base and the J gene lost 1 base, with 7 bases spanning the gap. CDR3 length: 14 residues. Written as DNA, the CDR3 is TGTGCCAGCAGCTTAGATGGTACGAACACTGAAGCTTTCTTT. Its protein is CASSLDGTNTEAFF.

This clonotype was observed a handful of times. The chain is built from TRBV6-5 and TRBJ2-7; 8 nucleotides line up with TRBD2. After removal of 2 bases from V and 0 bases from J, the junction contained 12 bases not matched to a gene. Germline values: CDR1 MNHEY, CDR2 SVGAGI. This CDR3 is 18 amino acids long. In DNA form, the CDR3 reads TGTGCCAGCAGTTACGGGGGGGGCGTAGCGGGAAGCTCCTACGAGCAGTACTTC. Residues: CASSYGGGVAGSSYEQYF.

Many counts were recorded for this clonotype. The genes are TRBV12-3 or TRBV12-4 and TRBJ2-1; 8 bases agree with TRBD2. The V segment lost 1 base and the J segment 8 bases; nucleotides outside the gene matches: 7. There are 15 residues in the CDR3. The CDR3 nucleotides are TGTGCCAGCAGTTTAGTTCCGGGAGGGCTAGATGAGCAGTTCTTC. As protein: CASSLVPGGLDEQFF.

In regard to this clonotype: The junction and the germline gene differ at one end; a read error may be behind it. This chain uses TRBV14 with TRBJ2-1, with D hard to call. CDR3 length equals 16 residues. The germline gives CDR1 SGHDN, CDR2 FVKESK. The CDR3 sequence: CTSSQVSLRTYNEQFF. CDR3 sequence (DNA): TGTACCAGCAGCCAAGTGTCTTTGAGGACCTACAATGAGCAGTTCTTC. Supplemented by reference TRBV14 and TRBJ2-1, the full variable domain reads EAGVTQFPSHSVIEKGQTVTLRCDPISGHDNLYWYRRVMGKEIKFLLHFVKESKQDESGMPNNRFLAERTGGTYSTLKVQPAELEDSGVYFCTSSQVSLRTYNEQFFGPGTRLTVL.

A few counts support this clonotype. The chain joins TRBV12-3 or TRBV12-4 to TRBJ1-1; D uncertain. Trimming removed 7 bases from V and 5 bases from J, with 20 bases in between. The CDR3 extends over 15 amino acids. In DNA, the CDR3 is TGTGCCAGCAATTCCCAAATTATGAGTTTAACTGAAGCTTTCTTT. This translates into CASNSQIMSLTEAFF.

This clonotype was counted at least ten times. The chain has TRBV7-2 and TRBJ2-2; possible D gene TRBD2, 5 bases. The V end was cut by 6 bases, the J end by 6 bases, with 17 bases between. CDR3 length: 15 amino acids. CDR1 is SGHTA, CDR2 FQGNSA, per germline. The CDR3 reads CASSWRTPEAGELFF. The CDR3, as DNA: TGTGCCAGCAGTTGGCGCACCCCGGAGGCCGGGGAGCTGTTTTTT. Supplemented by reference TRBV7-2 and TRBJ2-2, the full variable domain reads GAGVSQSPSNKVTEKGKDVELRCDPISGHTALYWYRQSLGQGLEFLIYFQGNSAPDKSGLPSDRFSAERTGGSVSTLTIQRTQQEDSAVYLCASSWRTPEAGELFFGEGSRLTVL.

This clonotype has only a few counts. DNA for the CDR3: TGTGCCAGCAGCGCGTACCTGGGGGGCGGGGGGTACAATGAGCAGTTCTTC. Its protein product is CASSAYLGGGGYNEQFF. The rearrangement joins TRBV9 to TRBJ2-1; 8 bases line up with TRBD2. V lost 3 bases and J lost 4; bases outside the gene matches: 12. CDR1 is SGDLS and CDR2 is YYNGEE in the germline V gene. This CDR3 is built from 17 residues.

This clonotype has more than one count but fewer than ten. The chain couples TRBV7-9 to TRBJ2-5; no clear D gene. The length of the CDR3 is 12 residues. The ends were cut back, 11 bases at V and 2 bases at J, with 12 bases in the middle. Germline V gene lookup returns CDR1 SEHNR and CDR2 FQNEAQ (reference sequence). CDR3 in DNA: TGTGCCGGTGGAAGGGATCAAGAGACCCAGTACTTC. Its translation: CAGGRDQETQYF.

This clonotype was seen a few times. The rearrangement links TRBV7-2 to TRBJ1-6, with D tentatively TRBD1 (5 bases). Trimming stripped 6 bases from V and 9 bases from J, with 18 bases between. This CDR3 has 15 amino acids. Germline CDR1 SGHTA, CDR2 FQGNSA. Here the CDR3 reads CASRGGGSMISPLHF. CDR3 nucleotides: TGTGCCAGCAGGGGGGGGGGGTCAATGATTTCACCCCTCCACTTT.